The present TCR beta chain was sequenced within a study of blood T cell repertoires in COVID-19. Study overall: Both acute and convalescent COVID-19 samples were obtained from the United States, Italy and Spain.

In terms of age and location, participants ranged from about 18 to 95 years and lived in 24 US areas. Allocation to cohorts depended on clinical history reported by the participants. Trimming cost V 4 bases and J 5 bases; bases outside gene matches: 4. From germline, CDR1 is SGHTS and CDR2 YDEGEE. This CDR3 is built from 14 residues. Authors' data handling: Researchers report that nucleated cell counts were estimated from reference gene primer amplification. Some clones are missing from TCRdb's copy, which holds only in-frame ones; the method was immunoSEQ multiplex PCR. V, J and clone size are taken as reported in that table, and D and trimming were inferred from the DNA itself. The sample lists more than 450,000 clones, roughly nine tenths occurring once.

The receptor's source is a woman under 30 who had recovered from COVID-19. The J gene is TRBJ1-4, the V gene TRBV5-8, with 8 bases identical to TRBD1. The sequenced sample was PBMCs or T cells enriched from blood (not recorded which). For the CDR3, the DNA is TGTGCCAGCAGCCCGGACAGGGAAAATGAAAAACTGTTTTTT. It specifies CASSPDRENEKLFF.